These 14 T cell receptor beta chains were sequenced from one sample in a study of Graves' ophthalmopathy and Graves' hyperthyroidism. The authors amplified TCR beta CDR3 regions, and they did so from RNA transcripts for repertoire sequencing. HTBI-primed RT-PCR formed the first round, and a multiplex PCR formed the second. TCRdb re-analysed the multiplex PCR reads in MiXCR, keeping a single row per CDR3 protein. The table shows roughly 1.1 million distinct CDR3 sequences, with about 38% occurring only once. The sequenced material came from peripheral blood or thyroid tissue (not recorded which). These receptors all come from an adult man with Graves' hyperthyroidism.

This clonotype was detected many times. The rearrangement joins TRBV20-1 to TRBJ1-6, with 9 bases aligning to TRBD1. CDR3 length: 14 residues. Germline V gene data show CDR1 as DFQATT and CDR2 as SNEGSKA (reference sequence). V lost 5 bases, J lost 7 bases, and 6 bases stayed unmatched. As DNA, the CDR3 is TGCAGTGCTTCGGGACAGGGAGGAAATTCACCCCTCCACTTT. It specifies CSASGQGGNSPLHF.

To note about this clonotype: It may be a read error: a sequence one base away is much more abundant. The chain recombines TRBV7-8 with TRBJ1-5, with no clear D. The V end lost 5 bases, the J end lost 5 bases, and 13 bases lay between the germline ends. The germline V gene encodes CDR1 SGHVS and CDR2 FQNEAQ. This CDR3 comprises 14 residues. The CDR3 DNA is TGTGCCAGCAGCCCCCGCGGGAGCCATCAGCCCCAGCATTTT. Translated, it gives CASSPRGSHQPQHF.

The V gene is TRBV29-1, the J gene TRBJ1-5; 9 bases agree with TRBD1. V shed 8 bases and J 7 bases; nucleotides not matched to a gene: 6. Germline V gene lookup returns CDR1 SQVTM and CDR2 ANQGSEA. The CDR3 is made up of 12 amino acids. The CDR3 loop is CSLMTGGQPQHF. CDR3 bases: TGCAGCTTGATGACAGGGGGACAGCCCCAGCATTTT.

Details on this clonotype: Given a much more abundant clone one base away, this may be a read error. The CDR3 region is CASSADRGLDEQYF. CDR3 DNA: TGTGCCAGCAGCGCCGACAGGGGGCTGGACGAGCAGTACTTC. V gene TRBV7-9 combines with J gene TRBJ2-7; 10 bases match TRBD1. J gave up 5 bases and V 5 bases, and 6 bases lay outside the gene matches. The CDR3 totals 14 residues. From germline, CDR1 is SEHNR and CDR2 FQNEAQ (reference sequence).

This clonotype was seen a handful of times. The chain links TRBV2 to TRBJ1-3, with a tentative D call TRBD1 (6 bases). With 1 base removed from V and 0 bases from J, the gap between germline ends came to 16 bases. This CDR3 is 18 amino acids long. Germline lookup yields CDR1 SNHLY and CDR2 FYNNEI. CDR3 DNA: TGTGCCAGCAGTGAAGGGATCCTCAGGGGCTCCTCTGGAAACACCATATATTTT. Translating gives CASSEGILRGSSGNTIYF.

This clonotype was recorded only once. This clone may be a read error of a much larger clone one base away. This chain connects TRBV20-1 to TRBJ1-2; D not certain. This CDR3 spans 14 amino acids. V lost 0 bases to trimming and J lost 1 base, with 9 bases between them. Germline CDR1 is DFQATT and CDR2 is SNEGSKA (reference sequence). As DNA, the CDR3 is TGCAGTGCTAGAGATTATAGGGTTAACTATGGCTACACCTTC. Translation gives CSARDYRVNYGYTF.

The chain combines TRBV20-1 with TRBJ1-2, with D maybe TRBD1 (6 bases). V shed 3 bases and J shed 1 base, with 15 bases lying between them. Germline V CDR1 and CDR2: DFQATT, SNEGSKA (reference sequence). The CDR3 consists of 15 residues. CDR3 nucleotides: TGCAGTGCTAGGGAGACAGGCCCTCTTAACTATGGCTACACCTTC. Translating it yields CSARETGPLNYGYTF.

This clonotype occurred once. This sequence joins TRBV20-1 and TRBJ1-6; D not resolved. V shed 0 bases and J shed 8 bases, with 14 bases lying between them. Germline CDR1 reads DFQATT; CDR2 reads SNEGSKA (reference sequence). The CDR3 sequence is 15 residues long. The CDR3 DNA reads TGCAGTGCTAGAGAGCCGGGCTACGAGGATTCACCCCTCCACTTT. It yields the protein CSAREPGYEDSPLHF.

This clonotype has a single count. The chain has TRBV7-9 and TRBJ2-5; D perhaps matches TRBD1 (7 bases). The CDR3 extends over 15 amino acids. V was clipped by 4 bases and J by 5 bases, with 17 bases between them. From germline, CDR1 is SEHNR and CDR2 FQNEAQ (reference sequence). In nucleotides, the CDR3 is TGTGCCAGCAGCTCTCTCGGGGGACAGATCGAGACCCAGTACTTC. Translated: CASSSLGGQIETQYF.

This clonotype was found many times. The gene calls are TRBV7-9 and TRBJ1-4, with D unclear. V was pared by 5 bases and J by 0 bases, with 4 bases between. The V gene's germline CDR1 is SEHNR and CDR2 FQNEAQ (reference sequence). The CDR3 spans 13 residues. The CDR3 here is CASSPATNEKLFF. The CDR3 coding sequence is TGTGCCAGCAGCCCCGCAACTAATGAAAAACTGTTTTTT.

The chain carries TRBV10-2 and TRBJ1-5; D possibly corresponds to TRBD1 (5 bases). Germline CDR1 and CDR2: WSHSY and SAAADI. The CDR3 runs to 20 residues. The germline V and J ends were trimmed by 0 bases and 7 bases, with 28 bases remaining between them. CDR3 sequence (DNA): TGCGCCAGCAGTGAGTCGGCCACCGCGGGACTGGGGAATTCGGGCCAGCCCCAGCATTTT. Residues: CASSESATAGLGNSGQPQHF.

This clonotype was seen a few times. V usage is TRBV20-1 and J usage is TRBJ2-5; either TRBD1 or TRBD2 may fit D (5 bases each). Trimming stripped 7 bases from V and 2 bases from J, with 26 bases between. The CDR3 is 17 amino acids. Germline CDR1 and CDR2: DFQATT and SNEGSKA (reference sequence). The CDR3 DNA reads as TGCAGTGTTAACCTCCCCTGGGCAGGGAGAAAACAAGAGACCCAGTACTTC. Its translation is CSVNLPWAGRKQETQYF.

This clonotype was detected a few times. The rearrangement joins TRBV6-6 to TRBJ1-5, with D maybe TRBD1 (6 bases). The V gene lost 7 bases and the J gene lost 2 bases, with 15 bases spanning the gap. The CDR3 loop spans 15 amino acids. The germline gives CDR1 MNHNY, CDR2 SVGAGI (reference sequence). CDR3 residues: CASTDAGGGNQPQHF. The CDR3 DNA is TGTGCCAGCACGGACGCGGGGGGCGGCAATCAGCCCCAGCATTTT.

Many counts were recorded for this clonotype. A read error is possible here, since a much larger clone lies one base away. The chain combines TRBV9 with TRBJ2-2; the D gene is possibly TRBD1 (6 bases). This CDR3 is 12 amino acids long. CDR1 and CDR2 from the germline V gene are SGDLS and YYNGEE. The ends were cut back, 3 bases at V and 6 bases at J, with 6 bases in the middle. CDR3 region: CASSDRAGELFF. DNA for the CDR3: TGTGCCAGCAGCGACAGGGCCGGGGAGCTGTTTTTT.